Below are 4 T cell receptor beta chains sequenced from a single sample in a study of blood T cell repertoires in COVID-19. Generated by immunoSEQ multiplex PCR, the TCRdb table keeps only in-frame clones and is missing some. The table shows over 110,000 clones, with 70% to 90% occurring only once. Sequencing input: peripheral blood. All receptors come from a human donor in a cohort sampled during active COVID-19.

This chain connects TRBV15 to TRBJ2-3; D perhaps matches TRBD2 (6 bases). The V and J ends lost 0 bases and 4 bases respectively, with 17 bases between them. This CDR3 is built from 17 residues. From germline, CDR1 is LNHNV and CDR2 YYDKDF (reference sequence). The chain's CDR3 is CATSRDLGGRGADTQYF. The CDR3 DNA sequence: TGTGCCACCAGCAGAGATCTCGGGGGTCGGGGCGCAGATACGCAGTATTTT.

This sequence joins TRBV2 and TRBJ2-1, with D perhaps TRBD2 (6 bases). Trimming pared 5 bases from V and 5 bases from J, leaving 22 bases between. CDR1 is SNHLY, CDR2 FYNNEI, per germline. The CDR3 has 17 amino acids. The CDR3 DNA sequence: TGTGCCAGCAGTCACCGGGGCAATTGGGGGGTTGACAATGAGCAGTTCTTC. This encodes CASSHRGNWGVDNEQFF.

The chain links TRBV11-2 to TRBJ2-1; 12 bases are a match to TRBD1. The V gene end was trimmed by 0 bases and the J gene end by 10 bases; junction bases not matched to a gene: 4. Germline V lookup: CDR1 SGHAT, CDR2 FQNNGV. The CDR3 loop spans 15 amino acids. The CDR3 protein is CASSLEGQGAREQFF. The CDR3 DNA follows: TGTGCCAGCAGCTTAGAGGGACAGGGGGCAAGGGAGCAGTTCTTC.

The chain has TRBV19 and TRBJ2-5; 7 positions match TRBD1. The CDR3 is made up of 15 amino acids. The V segment lost 3 bases and the J segment 4 bases; nucleotides outside the gene matches: 8. The germline gives CDR1 LNHDA, CDR2 SQIVND (reference sequence). CDR3 in amino acids: CASSMRGGRRETQYF. The CDR3 DNA is TGTGCCAGTAGTATGAGAGGGGGCCGGAGAGAGACCCAGTACTTC.